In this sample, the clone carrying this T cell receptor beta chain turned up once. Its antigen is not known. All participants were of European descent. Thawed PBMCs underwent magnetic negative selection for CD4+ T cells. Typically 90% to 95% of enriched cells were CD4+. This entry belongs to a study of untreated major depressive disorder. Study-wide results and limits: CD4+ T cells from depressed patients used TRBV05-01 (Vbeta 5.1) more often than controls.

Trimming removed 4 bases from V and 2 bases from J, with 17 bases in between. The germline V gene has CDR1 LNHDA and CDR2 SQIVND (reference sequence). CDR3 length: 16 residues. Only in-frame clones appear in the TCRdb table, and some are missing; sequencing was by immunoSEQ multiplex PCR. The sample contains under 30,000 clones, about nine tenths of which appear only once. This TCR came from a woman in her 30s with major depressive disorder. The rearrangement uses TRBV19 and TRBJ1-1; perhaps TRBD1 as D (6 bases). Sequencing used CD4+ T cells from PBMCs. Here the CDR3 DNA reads TGTGCCAGTAGTAGACGCGGAGGGGGATTTAACACTGAAGCTTTCTTT. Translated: CASSRRGGGFNTEAFF.